Here is one T cell receptor beta chain with its context. What it recognizes is unknown. These data are taken from a study of chemoradiotherapy in HPV16-positive cancers. Study-level information: A couple of HPV16-positive patients' cells yielded candidate HPV-specific clones and common motifs. Study-level findings and limits: Functional assays defining HPV-specific T cells used only a couple of HPV16-positive patients. Candidate HPV-specific clones and E7-related TCR motifs grew in tumor during treatment. For HPV16-positive patients, expanding HPV-responsive T cells associated with longer recurrence-free survival.

The length of the CDR3 is 13 residues. Trimming took 4 bases from V and 8 from J, leaving 11 bases between them. Germline V gene data show CDR1 as SGHTA and CDR2 as FQGTGA. TCRdb's table, derived via immunoSEQ multiplex PCR, lists solely in-frame clones and lacks some. The repertoire holds over 10,000 clones, with approximately 87% as singletons. V and J are TRBV7-3 and TRBJ1-4; D gene unclear. This sample comprised blood, obtained from a patient who underwent chemoradiotherapy. The TCR originated in a human donor with HPV-associated anogenital cancer. CDR3 region: CASSSKAGEKLFF. CDR3 coding DNA: TGTGCCAGCAGCTCAAAAGCCGGGGAAAAACTGTTTTTT.